One sample yielded the 16 T cell receptor beta chains listed below, sequenced in a study of cytomegalovirus exposure and HLA in healthy donors. Primers included in the PCR were 60 Vbeta and 13 Jbeta primers. The repertoire was sequenced with immunoSEQ multiplex PCR; TCRdb's copy has only in-frame clones and lacks some. The profile shows some 160,000 clones, around four fifths of them singletons. Source material: PBMCs. Every receptor here comes from a man younger than 35 in good health and CMV-seronegative.

The chain employs TRBV9 and TRBJ2-1; 11 bases fit TRBD1. Germline lookup yields CDR1 SGDLS and CDR2 YYNGEE. Trimming removed 2 bases from V and 1 base from J; junction bases left unmatched: 8. The CDR3 spans 18 residues. CDR3 loop: CASSVTAGTGGSYNEQFF. The CDR3 nucleotides are TGTGCCAGCAGCGTCACGGCCGGGACAGGGGGGTCCTACAATGAGCAGTTCTTC.

This chain joins TRBV29-1 and TRBJ1-1, with unresolved D. The CDR3 is made up of 11 amino acids. The V and J ends lost 4 bases and 8 bases respectively, with 11 bases between them. Germline CDR1 SQVTM, CDR2 ANQGSEA. The CDR3 here is CSVVSEYEAFF. CDR3 in DNA: TGCAGCGTTGTTTCGGAGTACGAAGCTTTCTTT.

The chain combines TRBV7-9 with TRBJ2-1; D might be TRBD2 (6 bases). Germline-derived CDR1 and CDR2 are SEHNR and FQNEAQ (reference sequence). The CDR3 totals 15 residues. V gave up 5 bases and J gave up 5 bases, with 16 bases separating them. The CDR3 spells CASSPRGGTNNEQFF. CDR3 bases: TGTGCCAGCAGCCCCAGAGGCGGGACGAACAATGAGCAGTTCTTC.

The chain employs TRBV10-3 and TRBJ1-1; 8 bases match TRBD1. The germline V gene encodes CDR1 ENHRY and CDR2 SYGVKD. The length of the CDR3 is 13 residues. The V segment lost 11 bases and the J segment 2 bases; nucleotides outside the gene matches: 7. The CDR3 DNA reads TGTGCCCTACGGACAGGGAAAAACACTGAAGCTTTCTTT. It specifies CALRTGKNTEAFF.

The V call is TRBV28, the J call TRBJ2-1; TRBD2 matches at 8 bases. The V gene's germline CDR1 is MDHEN and CDR2 SYDVKM. CDR3 length: 16 amino acids. The junction had 9 bases not matched to a gene; V was cut back by 5 bases and J by 3 bases. This CDR3 is CASSLSGKGIYNEQFF. CDR3 nucleotide sequence: TGTGCCAGCAGTCTTAGCGGGAAAGGGATCTACAATGAGCAGTTCTTC.

The table lists this clone with a count of one. The gene calls are TRBV5-6 and TRBJ2-1, with 7 nucleotides matching TRBD2. The trim removed 3 bases at V and 6 bases at J, leaving 0 bases unmatched. This CDR3 is built from 12 residues. Germline V lookup: CDR1 SGHDT, CDR2 YYEEEE. The CDR3 DNA reads TGTGCCAGCAGCTGGGAGGGCAATGAGCAGTTCTTC. Protein: CASSWEGNEQFF.

This chain joins TRBV2 and TRBJ2-1; 10 bases match TRBD2. V shed 5 bases and J 0 bases; nucleotides not matched to a gene: 1. Germline assignment: CDR1 SNHLY and CDR2 FYNNEI. The CDR3 totals 15 residues. The DNA for the CDR3 is TGTGCCAGCAGTTGGACTAGCGGCTCCTACAATGAGCAGTTCTTC. This translates into CASSWTSGSYNEQFF.

J is TRBJ2-3 and V is TRBV9; TRBD1 is a possible D gene (6 bases). The germline V gene encodes CDR1 SGDLS and CDR2 YYNGEE. Between the trimmed V and J ends, which lost 0 bases and 1 base, there was a span of 6 bases. The CDR3 extends over 14 amino acids. CDR3 in amino acids: CASSVGTGTDTQYF. In DNA form, the CDR3 reads TGTGCCAGCAGCGTAGGGACAGGCACAGATACGCAGTATTTT.

This chain uses TRBV2 with TRBJ1-2; 10 nucleotides match TRBD1. Unmatched junction bases numbered 7, after V lost 6 bases and J lost 6 bases. CDR1 is SNHLY, CDR2 FYNNEI, per germline. This CDR3 comprises 14 residues. This CDR3 is CASRGDRGPDGYTF. The CDR3, as DNA: TGTGCCAGCAGGGGGGACAGGGGTCCCGATGGCTACACCTTC.

This chain connects TRBV7-3 to TRBJ2-7; no clear D gene. V lost 5 bases, J lost 3 bases, and 11 bases lay in between. This CDR3 spans 13 amino acids. In germline, CDR1 is SGHTA, CDR2 FQGTGA. This chain's CDR3 is CASSPDPGYEQYF. The CDR3 nucleotides are TGTGCCAGCAGCCCCGACCCGGGCTACGAGCAGTACTTC.

The chain employs TRBV29-1 and TRBJ1-1, with D possibly being TRBD1 (6 bases). The V and J ends lost 7 bases and 0 bases respectively, with 9 bases between them. Looked up from germline, CDR1 is SQVTM and CDR2 is ANQGSEA. The CDR3 spans 12 residues. The CDR3: CSADSMNTEAFF. CDR3 DNA sequence: TGCAGCGCGGACAGCATGAACACTGAAGCTTTCTTT.

The CDR3 nucleotides are TGTGCAACGGATAGCGAGACCTACGAGCAGTACTTC. Translating it yields CATDSETYEQYF. The J gene is TRBJ2-7, the V gene TRBV30; a possible D gene is TRBD2 (5 bases). Germline lookup yields CDR1 GTSNPN and CDR2 SVGIG (reference sequence). The CDR3 covers 12 residues.

V usage is TRBV7-2 and J usage is TRBJ1-1; no clear D. From germline, CDR1 is SGHTA and CDR2 FQGNSA. The CDR3 spans 14 residues. Between the trimmed V and J ends, which lost 1 base and 4 bases, there was a span of 10 bases. The CDR3 reads CASSLVAARTEAFF. The DNA of the CDR3 is TGTGCCAGCAGCTTAGTAGCCGCCCGCACTGAAGCTTTCTTT.

This clone appeared a few times. Mismatch with germline at one junction end may stem from a read error. V is TRBV2 and J is TRBJ2-7; 7 bases match TRBD1. Germline loops: CDR1 SNHLY, CDR2 FYNNEI. This CDR3 is built from 14 residues. This CDR3 is CASRAVGGSHEQYF. In DNA form, the CDR3 reads TGTGCCAGCAGGGCGGTAGGGGGCTCCCACGAGCAGTACTTC.

This clone appeared once. The chain has TRBV19 and TRBJ1-5; TRBD1 is a possible D gene (6 bases). Trimming pared 5 bases from V and 6 bases from J, leaving 23 bases between. CDR1 LNHDA and CDR2 SQIVND come from the germline V gene (reference sequence). The CDR3 consists of 17 residues. CDR3 sequence reads: CASSPGTPVGVGQPQHF. As DNA, the CDR3 is TGTGCCAGTAGTCCCGGGACACCCGTCGGAGTGGGTCAGCCCCAGCATTTT.

V is TRBV4-1 and J is TRBJ2-1, with D perhaps matching TRBD2 (5 bases). The CDR3 length is 17 residues. Germline V gene lookup returns CDR1 MGHRA and CDR2 YSYEKL. Trimming removed 3 bases at V and 1 base at J, with 16 bases between. In DNA, the CDR3 is TGCGCCAGCAGCCAGGGAGCGGCCTCCACGTCCTACAATGAGCAGTTCTTC. Translating gives CASSQGAASTSYNEQFF.